One and the same sample provided the 28 T cell receptor beta chains below, sequenced in a study of shared clonotypes between healthy human individuals (dated by TCRdb to the early 2020s). To prepare the library, the immunoSEQ multiplex PCR assay was applied. Entries here come from immuneACCESS through TCRdb and include only in-frame sequences with V and J called. Some clones fail to appear in such tables; in the studies checked, an unresolved V gene covers under half of the shortfall, and the cause of the remainder is unknown. This sample lists 2 million to 3 million clones; over 85% were detected once. Approximately 0.36% of the sample belongs to the ten largest clones. The specimen was naive CD4+ T cells from PBMCs. What the cell subset or site label conveys for this sample: CD45RA+ positively selected. The source of these receptors is a man in his late teens or twenties in good health. Some clones in this sample may be carry-over from other donors' samples.

The chain couples TRBV7-2 to TRBJ2-7; the D is unclear. The CDR3 is 13 amino acids. V lost 5 bases and J 0 bases, leaving 8 bases between the germline ends. CDR1 SGHTA and CDR2 FQGNSA come from the germline V gene. The chain's CDR3 is CASSPIRSYEQYF. DNA of the CDR3: TGTGCCAGCAGCCCGATCCGCTCCTACGAGCAGTACTTC.

V is TRBV18 and J is TRBJ2-7, with 7 positions matching TRBD1. The germline gives CDR1 KGHSH, CDR2 LQKENI. CDR3 size: 15 residues. V shed 1 base and J 0 bases; nucleotides not matched to a gene: 3. CDR3: CASSPQTGSSYEQYF. CDR3 DNA sequence: TGTGCCAGCTCACCACAGACAGGGTCCTCCTACGAGCAGTACTTC. Using reference TRBV18 and TRBJ2-7 for the parts outside the CDR3, the full variable domain is NAGVMQNPRHLVRRRGQEARLRCSPMKGHSHVYWYRQLPEEGLKFMVYLQKENIIDESGMPKERFSAEFPKEGPSILRIQQVVRGDSAAYFCASSPQTGSSYEQYFGPGTRLTVT.

This sequence joins TRBV11-2 and TRBJ2-5; D remains ambiguous. Germline CDR1 SGHAT, CDR2 FQNNGV. The CDR3 sequence is 14 residues long. The V and J ends lost 1 base and 1 base respectively, with 7 bases between them. CDR3 protein: CASSLVATQETQYF. CDR3 DNA: TGTGCCAGCAGCTTAGTGGCGACCCAAGAGACCCAGTACTTC.

The gene calls are TRBV19 and TRBJ2-2, with TRBD1 identical over 8 bases. Germline CDR1 reads LNHDA; CDR2 reads SQIVND (reference sequence). V gave up 5 bases and J gave up 4 bases; unmatched junction bases: 9. The CDR3 sequence is 16 residues long. The CDR3 sequence is CASSVGQGLGTGELFF. In nucleotides, the CDR3 is TGTGCCAGTAGTGTAGGACAGGGTTTGGGCACCGGGGAGCTGTTTTTT. Full variable domain (remainder filled in from reference TRBV19 and TRBJ2-2): DGGITQSPKYLFRKEGQNVTLSCEQNLNHDAMYWYRQDPGQGLRLIYYSQIVNDFQKGDIAEGYSVSREKKESFPLTVTSAQKNPTAFYLCASSVGQGLGTGELFFGEGSRLTVL.

The chain employs TRBV5-1 and TRBJ2-5; D may correspond to TRBD1 or TRBD2 (5 bases each). With 7 bases removed from V and 2 bases from J, the gap between germline ends came to 9 bases. The germline CDR1 and CDR2 sequences are SGHRS and YFSETQ. The CDR3 consists of 12 residues. CDR3 loop: CASGTEQETQYF. CDR3 nucleotides: TGCGCCAGCGGGACGGAACAAGAGACCCAGTACTTC.

A remark on this clone: The same CDR3 arises from other DNA sequences in this sample as well. The chain carries TRBV7-2 and TRBJ1-1; possibly TRBD1 for D (5 bases). Trimming pared 1 base from V and 4 bases from J, leaving 7 bases between. Germline V gene data show CDR1 as SGHTA and CDR2 as FQGNSA. The CDR3 sequence is 13 residues long. The CDR3 here is CASSLEQGTEAFF. For the CDR3, the DNA is TGTGCCAGCAGCTTAGAGCAGGGCACTGAAGCTTTCTTT.

In the case of this clone: Other DNA sequences from this sample encode an identical CDR3 as well. The J gene is TRBJ2-1, the V gene TRBV7-9; weak D call: TRBD2 (6 bases). The CDR3 length is 18 residues. Trimming took off 3 bases at V and 8 bases at J, with 26 bases between the two ends. The germline V gene has CDR1 SEHNR and CDR2 FQNEAQ (reference sequence). CDR3 nucleotide sequence: TGTGCCAGCAGCTTCTGGGGGGAACGGGCACGGTCAGGTGATGAGCAGTTCTTC. Translation gives CASSFWGERARSGDEQFF.

The chain couples TRBV6-5 to TRBJ1-3; D might be TRBD1 (5 bases). The germline CDR1 and CDR2 sequences are MNHEY and SVGAGI. The CDR3 has 10 residues. Trimming pared 6 bases from V and 14 bases from J, leaving 11 bases between. The CDR3 sequence: CASRRGNLYF. The CDR3 DNA sequence: TGTGCCAGCAGGAGGGGAAACCTATATTTT.

The J gene is TRBJ2-1, the V gene TRBV27; TRBD1 or TRBD2 may be the D gene (6 bases each). The CDR3 runs to 13 residues. In germline, CDR1 is MNHEY, CDR2 SMNVEV (reference sequence). The V gene lost 7 bases and the J gene lost 7 bases, with 14 bases spanning the gap. CDR3 nucleotides: TGTGCCAGCACCCTTAGGGGGGATAATGAGCAGTTCTTC. This codes for CASTLRGDNEQFF.

The chain couples TRBV15 to TRBJ1-2; D is ambiguous. V shed 0 bases and J shed 0 bases, with 8 bases lying between them. CDR1 is LNHNV, CDR2 YYDKDF, per germline (reference sequence). The CDR3 extends over 15 amino acids. CDR3 region: CATSRDDGANYGYTF. The CDR3 DNA reads TGTGCCACCAGCAGAGATGACGGAGCTAACTATGGCTACACCTTC.

Comments on this clone: Other nucleotide sequences in the sample specify the same CDR3. The chain is built from TRBV11-2 and TRBJ1-1; 11 bases are a match to TRBD1. The V gene's germline CDR1 is SGHAT and CDR2 FQNNGV. Trimming removed 4 bases from V and 4 bases from J; junction bases left unmatched: 2. This CDR3 comprises 14 residues. This CDR3 reads CASSWTGGGTEAFF. The DNA of the CDR3 is TGTGCCAGCAGCTGGACAGGGGGCGGCACTGAAGCTTTCTTT.

V is TRBV2 and J is TRBJ2-1; D is unclear. The CDR3 runs 13 residues. CDR1 SNHLY and CDR2 FYNNEI come from the germline V gene. Trimming cost V 1 base and J 7 bases, with 8 bases left between them. The CDR3 here is CASSEVLVNEQFF. As DNA, the CDR3 is TGTGCCAGCAGTGAAGTCTTAGTTAATGAGCAGTTCTTC.

CDR3: CATSRTELAGGRETQYF. In DNA, the CDR3 is TGTGCCACCAGCAGAACAGAACTAGCGGGAGGTCGAGAGACCCAGTACTTC. This chain connects TRBV15 to TRBJ2-5; 12 nucleotides agree with TRBD2. From germline, CDR1 is LNHNV and CDR2 YYDKDF (reference sequence). With 2 bases clipped from V and 4 bases from J, the junction kept 8 bases outside the gene matches. The CDR3 has 17 amino acids.

The gene calls are TRBV7-9 and TRBJ1-1; a weak D match, TRBD1 (6 bases). This CDR3 region has 15 residues. Trimming removed 1 base from V and 5 bases from J, with 14 bases in between. Germline CDR1 reads SEHNR; CDR2 reads FQNEAQ (reference sequence). The CDR3 nucleotides are TGTGCCAGCAGCTTAGGGCTGGGGGCGGGAACTGAAGCTTTCTTT. It encodes CASSLGLGAGTEAFF.

The chain carries TRBV18 and TRBJ1-2; 10 bases fit TRBD1. This CDR3 spans 16 amino acids. CDR1 and CDR2 from the germline V gene are KGHSH and LQKENI. Trimming removed 6 bases from V and 2 bases from J; junction bases left unmatched: 9. This chain's CDR3 is CASSRAGTGANYGYTF. DNA for the CDR3: TGTGCCAGCTCTCGGGCCGGGACAGGGGCCAACTATGGCTACACCTTC.

The CDR3 sequence: CASSPSRANYGYTF. The CDR3 DNA reads as TGTGCCAGCTCACCAAGTAGAGCTAACTATGGCTACACCTTC. This rearrangement joins TRBV18 to TRBJ1-2; no reliable D call. The CDR3 is made up of 14 amino acids. Trimming took 2 bases from V and 0 from J, leaving 7 bases between them. Per the germline V gene, CDR1 is KGHSH and CDR2 is LQKENI. Full variable domain (remainder filled in from reference TRBV18 and TRBJ1-2): NAGVMQNPRHLVRRRGQEARLRCSPMKGHSHVYWYRQLPEEGLKFMVYLQKENIIDESGMPKERFSAEFPKEGPSILRIQQVVRGDSAAYFCASSPSRANYGYTFGSGTRLTVV.

J is TRBJ2-3 and V is TRBV19; unclear D gene. V lost 4 bases and J 2 bases, leaving 10 bases between the germline ends. The CDR3 has 14 amino acids. Germline CDR1 LNHDA, CDR2 SQIVND (reference sequence). This CDR3 reads CASSTPPHTDTQYF. The CDR3 DNA reads as TGTGCCAGTAGTACCCCTCCCCACACAGATACGCAGTATTTT. The entire variable domain, with the rest obtained from reference TRBV19 and TRBJ2-3, is as follows: DGGITQSPKYLFRKEGQNVTLSCEQNLNHDAMYWYRQDPGQGLRLIYYSQIVNDFQKGDIAEGYSVSREKKESFPLTVTSAQKNPTAFYLCASSTPPHTDTQYFGPGTRLTVL.

This chain uses TRBV28 with TRBJ2-7; no firm D call. The CDR3 consists of 14 residues. In germline, CDR1 is MDHEN, CDR2 SYDVKM. The V end was cut by 4 bases, the J end by 0 bases, with 10 bases between. The CDR3 sequence: CASSSRPISYEQYF. CDR3 nucleotide sequence: TGTGCCAGCAGTTCACGTCCTATCTCCTACGAGCAGTACTTC.

The chain carries TRBV9 and TRBJ1-6, with D uncertain. The CDR3 is 13 amino acids. Germline assignment: CDR1 SGDLS and CDR2 YYNGEE. Trimming cost V 3 bases and J 9 bases, with 10 bases left between them. The CDR3 here is CASSELSISPLHF. The DNA for the CDR3 is TGTGCCAGCAGCGAGTTATCGATTTCACCCCTCCACTTT.

CDR3 amino acids: CASSRGVWDEQYF. The CDR3 DNA follows: TGTGCCAGCAGTAGGGGGGTATGGGACGAGCAGTACTTC. The V and J genes are TRBV7-3 and TRBJ2-7; D tentatively reads TRBD1 or TRBD2 (6 bases each). Per the germline V gene, CDR1 is SGHTA and CDR2 is FQGTGA. Between the trimmed V and J ends, which lost 6 bases and 5 bases, there was a span of 14 bases. The CDR3 is 13 residues long.

The genes are TRBV2 and TRBJ2-1, with D unclear. Trimming took off 4 bases at V and 14 bases at J, with 15 bases between the two ends. This CDR3 is 12 amino acids long. Germline CDR1 reads SNHLY; CDR2 reads FYNNEI. CDR3 in amino acids: CASSGVAPSEFF. The CDR3 region has the DNA TGTGCCAGCAGTGGAGTGGCCCCCTCGGAGTTCTTC.

The chain recombines TRBV30 with TRBJ2-1; D is ambiguous. The germline V gene has CDR1 GTSNPN and CDR2 SVGIG (reference sequence). The length of the CDR3 is 12 residues. Deletions cut 0 bases from V and 13 bases from J, with 13 bases between. CDR3: CAWSVGSPLQFF. The CDR3 coding sequence is TGTGCCTGGAGTGTAGGTAGTCCTCTTCAGTTCTTC.

The genes are TRBV5-1 and TRBJ1-6; possible D gene TRBD1, 5 bases. The CDR3 has 17 residues. The germline CDR1 and CDR2 sequences are SGHRS and YFSETQ. Trimming took 0 bases from V and 1 from J, leaving 11 bases between them. CDR3 sequence reads: CASSLGEQASYNSPLHF. DNA of the CDR3: TGCGCCAGCAGCTTGGGAGAACAGGCGTCCTATAATTCACCCCTCCACTTT. Based on the CDR3 plus reference TRBV5-1 and TRBJ1-6, the full variable domain is KAGVTQTPRYLIKTRGQQVTLSCSPISGHRSVSWYQQTPGQGLQFLFEYFSETQRNKGNFPGRFSGRQFSNSRSEMNVSTLELGDSALYLCASSLGEQASYNSPLHFGNGTRLTVT.

The chain employs TRBV7-2 and TRBJ1-2; D uncertain. The germline CDR1 and CDR2 sequences are SGHTA and FQGNSA. With 1 base removed from V and 7 bases from J, the gap between germline ends came to 10 bases. The CDR3 spans 13 residues. The CDR3 DNA reads TGTGCCAGCAGCTTAGTGAAGGCCGGTGGCTACACCTTC. It is translated as CASSLVKAGGYTF. Full variable domain (remainder filled in from reference TRBV7-2 and TRBJ1-2): GAGVSQSPSNKVTEKGKDVELRCDPISGHTALYWYRQSLGQGLEFLIYFQGNSAPDKSGLPSDRFSAERTGGSVSTLTIQRTQQEDSAVYLCASSLVKAGGYTFGSGTRLTVV.

This clone was recorded only once. The chain combines TRBV7-3 with TRBJ1-1, with TRBD1 as a possible D gene (6 bases). Trimming cost V 5 bases and J 6 bases, with 19 bases left between them. Germline V gene lookup returns CDR1 SGHTA and CDR2 FQGTGA. The CDR3 is 15 residues long. The CDR3 bases are TGTGCCAGCAGCCCCCAGGGGACGGCGGGATCTGAAGCTTTCTTT. This sequence encodes CASSPQGTAGSEAFF.

This chain uses TRBV27 with TRBJ2-1; 9 nucleotides agree with TRBD1. With 5 bases clipped from V and 5 bases from J, the junction kept 10 bases outside the gene matches. The CDR3 extends over 16 amino acids. The germline V gene encodes CDR1 MNHEY and CDR2 SMNVEV (reference sequence). The CDR3 reads CASSPTGQGRNNEQFF. The CDR3 region has the DNA TGTGCCAGCAGTCCCACGGGACAGGGTAGAAACAATGAGCAGTTCTTC.

The chain joins TRBV28 to TRBJ1-4, with D unclear. V was pared by 6 bases and J by 4 bases, with 9 bases between. There are 13 residues in the CDR3. Germline V gene data show CDR1 as MDHEN and CDR2 as SYDVKM. The CDR3: CASSRDDNEKLFF. The DNA for the CDR3 is TGTGCCAGCAGCCGAGATGATAATGAAAAACTGTTTTTT.

Note on this clone: Being one base from a much bigger clone, this may be a read error. Other DNA sequences within the sample encode an identical CDR3. The V gene is TRBV5-1, the J gene TRBJ2-5, with D unresolved. This CDR3 is built from 11 residues. Trimming removed 3 bases from V and 3 bases from J, with 3 bases in between. Germline values: CDR1 SGHRS, CDR2 YFSETQ. CDR3 protein: CASSYKETQYF. The CDR3 region has the DNA TGCGCCAGCAGCTACAAAGAGACCCAGTACTTC.